A single sample is the source of the 8 T cell receptor beta chains below, sequenced in a study of metastatic and nonmetastatic thyroid tumors. Every patient underwent thyroid surgery untreated. MiXCR was used by TCRdb to re-call the PCR reads. This table holds around 25,000 clones, 10% to 15% found once. Sequenced material: blood. These receptors were taken from a female donor with papillary thyroid cancer or a benign thyroid nodule (not recorded which). Some clones in this sample may be carry-over from other donors' samples.

A note on this clone: Possible read error: a much larger clone is one base away. CDR3 in amino acids: CASTRRDRSYEQYF. CDR3 nucleotide sequence: TGTGCCAGCACGCGTCGAGACAGATCCTACGAGCAGTACTTC. This chain uses TRBV6-1 with TRBJ2-7; tentatively, D is TRBD1 (5 bases). CDR1 and CDR2 (germline): MNHNS, SASEGT. The length of the CDR3 is 14 residues. The V gene lost 7 bases and the J gene lost 1 base, with 14 bases spanning the gap.

The rearrangement joins TRBV6-2 or TRBV6-3 to TRBJ2-2; 9 nucleotides line up with TRBD1. Trimming took 2 bases from V and 5 from J; bases not matched to a gene: 3. Germline-derived CDR1 and CDR2 are MNHEY and SVGEGT. The length of the CDR3 is 15 residues. The CDR3 reads CASSYLQGATGELFF. CDR3 DNA sequence: TGTGCCAGCAGTTACCTACAGGGGGCGACCGGGGAGCTGTTTTTT.

This clone has a handful of counts. This may come from a read error, since a much larger clone is one base off. The CDR3, as DNA: TGTGCCAGTAGTCCCCGGTGGGGGATTAATGAAAAACTGTTTTTT. It codes for CASSPRWGINEKLFF. This chain links TRBV19 with TRBJ1-4, with a possible D match to TRBD1 (5 bases). V gave up 5 bases and J gave up 4 bases, with 14 bases separating them. Germline CDR1 and CDR2: LNHDA and SQIVND (reference sequence). This CDR3 comprises 15 residues.

As to this clone: This could be a read error, since a much larger clone is one nucleotide away. The rearrangement joins TRBV6-1 to TRBJ2-7, with D uncertain. This CDR3 is built from 15 residues. Germline V CDR1 and CDR2: MNHNS, SASEGT. DNA for the CDR3: TGTGCCAGCGGTGAAGAAGTCGGAAGCTCCTACGAGCAGTACTTC. It codes for CASGEEVGSSYEQYF.

Ten or more counts support this clone. The J gene is TRBJ2-2, the V gene TRBV6-4; 9 bases agree with TRBD2. The CDR3 is 17 residues long. CDR1 is MRHNA and CDR2 is SNTAGT in the germline V gene. V shed 3 bases and J 4 bases; nucleotides not matched to a gene: 9. The CDR3 bases are TGTGCCAGCAGTGATTTCCCTAGCGGGGCTAGCACCGGGGAGCTGTTTTTT. Residues: CASSDFPSGASTGELFF.

This clone showed up many times. The V gene is TRBV28, the J gene TRBJ2-5; no reliable D call. Trimming cost V 6 bases and J 2 bases, with 16 bases left between them. Germline V lookup: CDR1 MDHEN, CDR2 SYDVKM. The CDR3 covers 15 residues. The chain's CDR3 is CASRHWREAQETQYF. CDR3 nucleotides: TGTGCCAGCAGACATTGGAGAGAGGCACAAGAGACCCAGTACTTC.

This clone was recorded many times. The J gene is TRBJ2-7, the V gene TRBV3-1; D remains unclear. The CDR3 is 11 amino acids. Germline V gene data show CDR1 as LGHDT and CDR2 as YNNKEL (reference sequence). V was shortened by 1 base and J by 4 bases, with 2 bases between the two germline ends. CDR3 amino acids: CASSQAYEQYF. Written as DNA, the CDR3 is TGTGCCAGCAGCCAAGCGTACGAGCAGTACTTC.

This clone was seen repeatedly, ten times or more. The same CDR3 can be traced to other DNA sequences in this sample. The chain has TRBV2 and TRBJ2-1, with TRBD2 matching over 10 bases. Trimming at V came to 1 base and at J to 12 bases, leaving 6 bases not matched to a gene. Germline loops: CDR1 SNHLY, CDR2 FYNNEI. This CDR3 contains 14 residues. DNA for the CDR3: TGTGCCAGCAGTGAAGGGACTAGCGGAAGAAGGCAGTTCTTC. Translating gives CASSEGTSGRRQFF.